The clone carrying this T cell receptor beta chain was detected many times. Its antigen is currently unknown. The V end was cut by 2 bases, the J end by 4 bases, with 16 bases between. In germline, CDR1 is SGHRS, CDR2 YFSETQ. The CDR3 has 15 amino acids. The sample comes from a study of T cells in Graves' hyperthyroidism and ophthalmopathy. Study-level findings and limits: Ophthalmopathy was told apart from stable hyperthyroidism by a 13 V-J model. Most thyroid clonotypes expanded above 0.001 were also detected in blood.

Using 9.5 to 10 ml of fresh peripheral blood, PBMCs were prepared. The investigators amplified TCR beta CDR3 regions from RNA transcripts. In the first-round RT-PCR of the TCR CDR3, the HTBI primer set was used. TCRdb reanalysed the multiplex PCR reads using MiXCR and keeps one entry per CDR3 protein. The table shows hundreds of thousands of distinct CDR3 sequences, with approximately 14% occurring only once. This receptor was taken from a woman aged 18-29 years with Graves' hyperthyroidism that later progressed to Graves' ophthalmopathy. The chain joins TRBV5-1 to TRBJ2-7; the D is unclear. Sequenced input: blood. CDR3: CASSFRVGFHYEQYF. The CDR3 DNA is TGCGCCAGCAGCTTCCGGGTGGGGTTCCATTACGAGCAGTACTTC.